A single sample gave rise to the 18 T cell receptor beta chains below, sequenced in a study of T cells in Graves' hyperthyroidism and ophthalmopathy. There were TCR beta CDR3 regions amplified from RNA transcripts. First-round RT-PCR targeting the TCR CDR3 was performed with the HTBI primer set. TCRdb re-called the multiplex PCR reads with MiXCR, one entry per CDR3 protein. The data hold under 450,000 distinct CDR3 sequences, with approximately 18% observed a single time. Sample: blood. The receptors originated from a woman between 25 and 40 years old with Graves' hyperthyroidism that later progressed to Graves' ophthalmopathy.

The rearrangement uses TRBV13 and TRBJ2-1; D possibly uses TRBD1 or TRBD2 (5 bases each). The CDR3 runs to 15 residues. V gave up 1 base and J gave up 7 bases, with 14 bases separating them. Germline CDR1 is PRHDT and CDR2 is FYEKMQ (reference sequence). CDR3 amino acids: CASSLVAGSGNEQFF. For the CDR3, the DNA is TGTGCCAGCAGCTTAGTTGCAGGGTCGGGGAATGAGCAGTTCTTC. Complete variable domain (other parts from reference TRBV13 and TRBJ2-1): AAGVIQSPRHLIKEKRETATLKCYPIPRHDTVYWYQQGPGQDPQFLISFYEKMQSDKGSIPDRFSAQQFSDYHSELNMSSLELGDSALYFCASSLVAGSGNEQFFGPGTRLTVL.

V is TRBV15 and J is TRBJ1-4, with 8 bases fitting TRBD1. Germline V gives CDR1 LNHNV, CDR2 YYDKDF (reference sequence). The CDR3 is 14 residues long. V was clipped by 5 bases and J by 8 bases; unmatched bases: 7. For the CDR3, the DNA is TGTGCCACCAGCTACCGGGACAGGAACGAAAAACTGTTTTTT. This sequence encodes CATSYRDRNEKLFF.

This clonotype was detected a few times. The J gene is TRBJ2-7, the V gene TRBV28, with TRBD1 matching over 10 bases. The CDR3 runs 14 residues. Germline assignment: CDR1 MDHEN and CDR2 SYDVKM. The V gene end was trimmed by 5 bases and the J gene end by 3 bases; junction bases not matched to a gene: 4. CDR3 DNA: TGTGCCAGCAGTACCGGGACAGGGGACTACGAGCAGTACTTC. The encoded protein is CASSTGTGDYEQYF. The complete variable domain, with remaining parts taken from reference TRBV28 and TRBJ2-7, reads DVKVTQSSRYLVKRTGEKVFLECVQDMDHENMFWYRQDPGLGLRLIYFSYDVKMKEKGDIPEGYSVSREKKERFSLILESASTNQTSMYLCASSTGTGDYEQYFGPGTRLTVT.

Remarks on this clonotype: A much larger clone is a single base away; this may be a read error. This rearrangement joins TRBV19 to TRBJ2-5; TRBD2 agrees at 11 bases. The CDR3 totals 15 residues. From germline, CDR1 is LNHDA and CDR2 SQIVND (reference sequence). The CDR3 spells CASSMTSGDYETQHF. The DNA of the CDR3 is TGTGCCAGTAGTATGACTAGCGGGGACTATGAGACCCAGCACTTC.

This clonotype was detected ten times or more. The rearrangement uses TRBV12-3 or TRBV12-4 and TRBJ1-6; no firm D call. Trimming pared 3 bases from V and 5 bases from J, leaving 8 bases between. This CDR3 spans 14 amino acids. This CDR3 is CASSFRGDNSPLHF. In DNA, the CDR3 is TGTGCCAGCAGTTTCCGGGGAGATAATTCACCCCTCCACTTT.

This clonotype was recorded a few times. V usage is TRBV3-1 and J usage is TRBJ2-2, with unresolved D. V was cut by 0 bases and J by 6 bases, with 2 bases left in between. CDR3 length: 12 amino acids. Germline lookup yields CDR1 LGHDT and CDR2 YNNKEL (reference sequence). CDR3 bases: TGTGCCAGCAGCCAAGAGTCCGGGGAGCTGTTTTTT. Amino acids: CASSQESGELFF.

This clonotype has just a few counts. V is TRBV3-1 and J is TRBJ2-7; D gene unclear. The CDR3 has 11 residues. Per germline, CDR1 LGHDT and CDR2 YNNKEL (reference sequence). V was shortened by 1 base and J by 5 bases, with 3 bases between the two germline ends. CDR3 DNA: TGTGCCAGCAGCCAAGTAGACGAGCAGTACTTC. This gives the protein CASSQVDEQYF.

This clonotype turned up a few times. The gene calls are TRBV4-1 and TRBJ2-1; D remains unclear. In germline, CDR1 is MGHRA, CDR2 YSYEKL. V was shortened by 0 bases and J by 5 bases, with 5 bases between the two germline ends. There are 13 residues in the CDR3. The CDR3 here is CASSQDTDNEQFF. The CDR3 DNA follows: TGCGCCAGCAGCCAAGATACCGACAATGAGCAGTTCTTC.

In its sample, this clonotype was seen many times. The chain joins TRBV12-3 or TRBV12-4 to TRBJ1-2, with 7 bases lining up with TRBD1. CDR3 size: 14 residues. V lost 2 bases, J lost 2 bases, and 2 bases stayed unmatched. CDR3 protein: CASSLRGQNYGYTF. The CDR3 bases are TGTGCCAGCAGTTTACGGGGACAGAACTATGGCTACACCTTC.

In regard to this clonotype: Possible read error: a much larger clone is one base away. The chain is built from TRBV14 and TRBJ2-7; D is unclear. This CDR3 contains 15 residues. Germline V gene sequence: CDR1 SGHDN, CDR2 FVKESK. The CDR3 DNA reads TGTGCCAGCATCCAAGAAGGAGACAACTCCTACGAGCAGTACTTC. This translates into CASIQEGDNSYEQYF.

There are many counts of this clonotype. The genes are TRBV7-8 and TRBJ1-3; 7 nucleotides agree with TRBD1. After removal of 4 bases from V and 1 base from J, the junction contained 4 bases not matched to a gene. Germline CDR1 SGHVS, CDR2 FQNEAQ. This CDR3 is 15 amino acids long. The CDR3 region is CASSSGQVSGNTIYF. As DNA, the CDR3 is TGTGCCAGCAGCTCCGGACAGGTGTCTGGAAACACCATATATTTT.

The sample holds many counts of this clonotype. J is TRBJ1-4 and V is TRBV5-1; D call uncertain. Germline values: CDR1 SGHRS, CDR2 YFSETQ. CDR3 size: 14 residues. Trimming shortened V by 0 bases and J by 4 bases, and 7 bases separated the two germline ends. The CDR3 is CASSLGASNEKLFF. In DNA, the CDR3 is TGCGCCAGCAGCTTGGGGGCCAGTAATGAAAAACTGTTTTTT.

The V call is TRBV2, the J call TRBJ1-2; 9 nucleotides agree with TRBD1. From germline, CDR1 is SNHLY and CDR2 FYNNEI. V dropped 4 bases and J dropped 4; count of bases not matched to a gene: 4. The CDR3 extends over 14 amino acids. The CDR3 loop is CASSVQGAGYGYTF. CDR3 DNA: TGTGCCAGCAGTGTACAGGGGGCCGGCTATGGCTACACCTTC.

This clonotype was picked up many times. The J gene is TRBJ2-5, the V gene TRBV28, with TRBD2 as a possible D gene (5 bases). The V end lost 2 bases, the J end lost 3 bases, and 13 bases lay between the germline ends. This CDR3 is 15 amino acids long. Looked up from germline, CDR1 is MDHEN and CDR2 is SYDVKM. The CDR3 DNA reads TGTGCCAGCAGTTTAATGGCTAGCAACGAAGAGACCCAGTACTTC. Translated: CASSLMASNEETQYF.

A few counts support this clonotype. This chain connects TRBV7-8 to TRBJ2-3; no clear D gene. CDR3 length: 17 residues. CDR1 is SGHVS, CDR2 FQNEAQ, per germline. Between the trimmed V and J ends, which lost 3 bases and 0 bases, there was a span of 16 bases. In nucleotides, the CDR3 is TGTGCCAGCAGCTTTCGCGTCCCAAGTTCTAGCACAGATACGCAGTATTTT. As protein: CASSFRVPSSSTDTQYF.

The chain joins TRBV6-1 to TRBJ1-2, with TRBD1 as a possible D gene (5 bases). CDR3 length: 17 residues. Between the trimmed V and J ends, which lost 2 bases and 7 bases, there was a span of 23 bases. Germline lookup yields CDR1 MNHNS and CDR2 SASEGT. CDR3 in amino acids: CASSELHPGEGVSGYTF. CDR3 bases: TGTGCCAGCAGTGAACTTCATCCGGGGGAAGGAGTTAGTGGCTACACCTTC.

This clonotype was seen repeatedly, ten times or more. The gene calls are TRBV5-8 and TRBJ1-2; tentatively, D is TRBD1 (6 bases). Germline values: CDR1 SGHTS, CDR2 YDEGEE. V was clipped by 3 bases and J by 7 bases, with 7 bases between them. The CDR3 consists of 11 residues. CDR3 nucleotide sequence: TGTGCCAGCAGCTCAGGGGTTGGCTACACCTTC. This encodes CASSSGVGYTF. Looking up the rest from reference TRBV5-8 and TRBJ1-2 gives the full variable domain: EAGVTQSPTHLIKTRGQQATLRCSPISGHTSVYWYQQALGLGLQFLLWYDEGEERNRGNFPPRFSGRQFPNYSSELNVNALELEDSALYLCASSSGVGYTFGSGTRLTVV.

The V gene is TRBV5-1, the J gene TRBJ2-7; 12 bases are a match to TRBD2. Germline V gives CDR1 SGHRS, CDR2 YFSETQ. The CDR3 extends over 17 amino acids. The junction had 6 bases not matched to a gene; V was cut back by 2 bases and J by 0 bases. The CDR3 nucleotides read TGCGCCAGCAGCTTCGGGACTAGCGGGTTGGGCTCCTACGAGCAGTACTTC. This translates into CASSFGTSGLGSYEQYF.